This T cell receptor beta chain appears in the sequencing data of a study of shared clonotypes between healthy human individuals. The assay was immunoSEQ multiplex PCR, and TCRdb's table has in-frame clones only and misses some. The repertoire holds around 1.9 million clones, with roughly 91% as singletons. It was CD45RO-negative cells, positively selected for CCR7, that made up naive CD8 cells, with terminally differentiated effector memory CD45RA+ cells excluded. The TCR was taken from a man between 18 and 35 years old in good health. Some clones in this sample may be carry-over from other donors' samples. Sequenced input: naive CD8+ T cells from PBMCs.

In nucleotides, the CDR3 is TGTGCCAGCAGTTTTTCGGATGGATACGAGCAGTACTTC. It codes for CASSFSDGYEQYF. The gene calls are TRBV27 and TRBJ2-7; D unresolved. V was shortened by 3 bases and J by 4 bases, with 10 bases between the two germline ends. Per the germline V gene, CDR1 is MNHEY and CDR2 is SMNVEV (reference sequence). The length of the CDR3 is 13 residues.